The 22 T cell receptor beta chains reported below all come from one sample, sequenced in a study of CD8 T cells in ankylosing spondylitis. TCRdb re-derived calls from the 5' RACE reads in MiXCR, one entry per CDR3 protein. The table lists fewer than 550,000 distinct CDR3 sequences, about 5.4% of them singletons. Regarding the study as a whole: A TCR beta motif made of several highly homologous variants seemed typical of ankylosing spondylitis blood.

Antigens for these TCRs are unknown. Sequences were obtained from blood, either unsorted or a sorted T cell fraction (not recorded which). The receptors here all came from a male donor with ankylosing spondylitis.

This clonotype has at least ten counts. The gene calls are TRBV28 and TRBJ2-7, with no clear D. The CDR3 loop spans 12 amino acids. V dropped 2 bases and J dropped 6 bases, with 8 bases sitting between them. Looked up from germline, CDR1 is MDHEN and CDR2 is SYDVKM. Here the CDR3 DNA reads TGTGCCAGCAGTTTAGGACCGACCGAGCAGTACTTC. This gives the protein CASSLGPTEQYF. The whole variable domain, remainder taken from reference TRBV28 and TRBJ2-7, is DVKVTQSSRYLVKRTGEKVFLECVQDMDHENMFWYRQDPGLGLRLIYFSYDVKMKEKGDIPEGYSVSREKKERFSLILESASTNQTSMYLCASSLGPTEQYFGPGTRLTVT.

This clonotype was detected only a few times. The V and J genes are TRBV9 and TRBJ2-2, with 10 bases identical to TRBD2. With 0 bases clipped from V and 6 bases from J, the junction kept 2 bases outside the gene matches. In germline, CDR1 is SGDLS, CDR2 YYNGEE. This CDR3 is built from 15 residues. In DNA, the CDR3 is TGTGCCAGCAGCGTAGAAAGCGGGGGGGCCGGGGAGCTGTTTTTT. Amino acid sequence: CASSVESGGAGELFF.

This clonotype has at least ten counts. This chain connects TRBV20-1 to TRBJ1-4; a possible D gene is TRBD1 (5 bases). V shed 6 bases and J shed 3 bases, with 14 bases lying between them. The CDR3 has 14 residues. Germline loops: CDR1 DFQATT, CDR2 SNEGSKA (reference sequence). CDR3 in DNA: TGCAGTGCCACCAGGGCAGGGTCTAATGAAAAACTGTTTTTT. This sequence encodes CSATRAGSNEKLFF.

The table lists this clonotype with many counts. The V call is TRBV5-6, the J call TRBJ1-1; D perhaps matches TRBD1 (6 bases). Trimming pared 0 bases from V and 11 bases from J, leaving 14 bases between. Germline lookup yields CDR1 SGHDT and CDR2 YYEEEE. The CDR3 covers 13 residues. This chain's CDR3 is CASSLDRVNRAFF. CDR3 nucleotide sequence: TGTGCCAGCAGCTTGGACAGGGTGAACCGCGCTTTCTTT.

This clonotype was observed many times. The chain has TRBV29-1 and TRBJ2-3; D remains unclear. There are 13 residues in the CDR3. The ends were cut back, 4 bases at V and 4 bases at J, with 12 bases in the middle. CDR1 is SQVTM and CDR2 is ANQGSEA in the germline V gene. The CDR3 nucleotides are TGCAGCGTTGTGGGTAGGCTCGCAGATACGCAGTATTTT. Protein product: CSVVGRLADTQYF.

This clonotype was found many times. V gene TRBV7-9 combines with J gene TRBJ1-2, with D unresolved. Per the germline V gene, CDR1 is SEHNR and CDR2 is FQNEAQ (reference sequence). V lost 5 bases, J lost 2 bases, and 9 bases lay in between. This CDR3 has 13 residues. The CDR3 DNA follows: TGTGCCAGCAGCAAGACCGAGAACTATGGCTACACCTTC. Encoded protein: CASSKTENYGYTF. Full variable domain (outside the CDR3, taken from reference TRBV7-9 and TRBJ1-2): DTGVSQNPRHKITKRGQNVTFRCDPISEHNRLYWYRQTLGQGPEFLTYFQNEAQLEKSRLLSDRFSAERPKGSFSTLEIQRTEQGDSAMYLCASSKTENYGYTFGSGTRLTVV.

This clonotype was detected ten times or more. The chain recombines TRBV9 with TRBJ1-1; D is possibly TRBD1 (5 bases). The CDR3 extends over 15 amino acids. Trimming left V 2 bases short and J 5 bases short, with 16 bases between. The germline V gene has CDR1 SGDLS and CDR2 YYNGEE. CDR3 sequence: CASSVFPGPDTEAFF. The CDR3 DNA is TGTGCCAGCAGCGTCTTTCCGGGACCCGATACTGAAGCTTTCTTT. Looking up the rest from reference TRBV9 and TRBJ1-1 gives the full variable domain: DSGVTQTPKHLITATGQRVTLRCSPRSGDLSVYWYQQSLDQGLQFLIQYYNGEERAKGNILERFSAQQFPDLHSELNLSSLELGDSALYFCASSVFPGPDTEAFFGQGTRLTVV.

This clonotype was recorded at least ten times. V and J are TRBV10-3 and TRBJ2-7; no reliable D call. V lost 10 bases to trimming and J lost 0 bases, with 13 bases between them. Germline lookup yields CDR1 ENHRY and CDR2 SYGVKD. This CDR3 contains 13 residues. The CDR3 DNA follows: TGTGCCACCCGGACCGAAAACTCCTACGAGCAGTACTTC. Its translation is CATRTENSYEQYF.

This clonotype was observed many times. This chain connects TRBV12-3 or TRBV12-4 to TRBJ2-7; 8 bases align to TRBD2. After removal of 5 bases from V and 3 bases from J, the junction contained 6 bases not matched to a gene. The CDR3 has 14 amino acids. The CDR3 DNA follows: TGTGCCAGCAGTCCGGGACTAGTAGTCTACGAGCAGTACTTC. It codes for CASSPGLVVYEQYF.

This clonotype was counted ten times or more. The chain combines TRBV5-1 with TRBJ1-4, with 8 bases aligning to TRBD1. Germline V lookup: CDR1 SGHRS, CDR2 YFSETQ. The V gene end was trimmed by 4 bases and the J gene end by 5 bases; junction bases not matched to a gene: 4. This CDR3 contains 14 residues. CDR3 in DNA: TGCGCCAGCAGCCCGGGACAGGCCAATGAAAAACTGTTTTTT. Protein sequence: CASSPGQANEKLFF.

Ten or more counts support this clonotype. V and J are TRBV12-3 or TRBV12-4 and TRBJ1-4; possibly TRBD1 for D (6 bases). V was pared by 6 bases and J by 7 bases, with 15 bases between. This CDR3 has 14 residues. Here the CDR3 reads CASRRGSGAEKLFF. CDR3 DNA sequence: TGTGCCAGCAGAAGGGGGTCGGGCGCTGAAAAACTGTTTTTT.

This clonotype was seen ten or more times. V usage is TRBV6-5 and J usage is TRBJ1-2; D may be TRBD1 (6 bases). Per the germline V gene, CDR1 is MNHEY and CDR2 is SVGAGI. The CDR3 covers 14 residues. Trimming pared 4 bases from V and 8 bases from J, leaving 17 bases between. CDR3 residues: CASSSPQGRGGYTF. CDR3 in DNA: TGTGCCAGCAGTTCTCCGCAGGGGAGGGGGGGCTACACCTTC.

This clonotype was detected many times. The chain couples TRBV7-9 to TRBJ1-1, with D uncertain. Trimming left V 1 base short and J 2 bases short, with 5 bases between. The CDR3 loop spans 13 amino acids. CDR1 and CDR2 from the germline V gene are SEHNR and FQNEAQ (reference sequence). CDR3 sequence: CASSLEINTEAFF. CDR3 sequence (DNA): TGTGCCAGCAGCTTAGAAATTAACACTGAAGCTTTCTTT.

The table lists this clonotype with many counts. This chain connects TRBV27 to TRBJ2-2, with a weak D call TRBD1 (5 bases). The CDR3 covers 17 residues. Germline CDR1 reads MNHEY; CDR2 reads SMNVEV (reference sequence). Trimming took off 1 base at V and 5 bases at J, with 17 bases between the two ends. For the CDR3, the DNA is TGTGCCAGCAGTTTATGGGGCATGGACGTTACGACCGGGGAGCTGTTTTTT. Translated, it gives CASSLWGMDVTTGELFF.

The sample holds many counts of this clonotype. The chain is built from TRBV28 and TRBJ2-7; 9 bases line up with TRBD1. The germline V gene has CDR1 MDHEN and CDR2 SYDVKM. The J segment lost 4 bases and the V segment lost 7 bases, leaving 8 bases of the junction unmatched. The CDR3 has 14 amino acids. The CDR3 spells CASIAQGARYEQYF. CDR3 DNA sequence: TGTGCCAGCATAGCACAGGGGGCGAGGTACGAGCAGTACTTC. Using reference TRBV28 and TRBJ2-7 for the parts outside the CDR3, the full variable domain is DVKVTQSSRYLVKRTGEKVFLECVQDMDHENMFWYRQDPGLGLRLIYFSYDVKMKEKGDIPEGYSVSREKKERFSLILESASTNQTSMYLCASIAQGARYEQYFGPGTRLTVT.

Ten or more counts support this clonotype. The chain carries TRBV20-1 and TRBJ1-2; tentative D call: TRBD1 (6 bases). The germline CDR1 and CDR2 sequences are DFQATT and SNEGSKA (reference sequence). Trimming took 2 bases from V and 4 from J, leaving 8 bases between them. The CDR3 runs 12 residues. CDR3 nucleotides: TGCAGTGCTAGACGGGGGGCCTATGGCTACACCTTC. Its protein is CSARRGAYGYTF.

This clonotype was seen at least ten times. The chain recombines TRBV5-1 with TRBJ2-7; D is undetermined. The V end lost 0 bases, the J end lost 0 bases, and 13 bases lay between the germline ends. Per germline, CDR1 SGHRS and CDR2 YFSETQ. The CDR3 runs to 16 residues. DNA for the CDR3: TGCGCCAGCAGCTTGGGCGGTCACGCAAGCTCCTACGAGCAGTACTTC. It codes for CASSLGGHASSYEQYF.

This clonotype was counted many times. The chain is built from TRBV5-1 and TRBJ1-6; 9 bases line up with TRBD1. With V trimmed by 1 base and J by 11 bases, 10 bases remained unmatched. Germline V gene data show CDR1 as SGHRS and CDR2 as YFSETQ. This CDR3 is built from 16 residues. The DNA of the CDR3 is TGCGCCAGCAGCTTGCTCTCCGGGACAGGGTCTGCACCCCTCCACTTT. Residues: CASSLLSGTGSAPLHF.

There are a few counts of this clonotype. V is TRBV15 and J is TRBJ2-7, with D possibly being TRBD1 (6 bases). CDR1 and CDR2 (germline): LNHNV, YYDKDF (reference sequence). This CDR3 has 14 amino acids. Trimming took off 5 bases at V and 3 bases at J, with 14 bases between the two ends. CDR3 protein: CATSFQTDSYEQYF. The CDR3 DNA reads as TGTGCCACCAGCTTCCAGACGGACAGCTACGAGCAGTACTTC.

This clonotype showed up many times. V and J are TRBV12-3 or TRBV12-4 and TRBJ2-1; 9 bases fit TRBD2. The CDR3 totals 17 residues. V lost 3 bases to trimming and J lost 9 bases; unmatched junction nucleotides: 15. The DNA for the CDR3 is TGTGCCAGCAGTTTGGGGCTGACTAGCGGATTAGTAGGTGAGCAGTTCTTC. It codes for CASSLGLTSGLVGEQFF.

This clonotype was recorded a few times. The chain recombines TRBV28 with TRBJ2-7; tentatively, D is TRBD2 (6 bases). Germline V gene lookup returns CDR1 MDHEN and CDR2 SYDVKM. The CDR3 contains 14 residues. Trimming shortened V by 5 bases and J by 0 bases, and 11 bases separated the two germline ends. The CDR3 DNA follows: TGTGCCAGCAGTCGGGACTGGGTCTCCTACGAGCAGTACTTC. Encoded protein: CASSRDWVSYEQYF.

This clonotype was seen ten or more times. The V and J genes are TRBV4-3 and TRBJ1-1; possibly TRBD1 for D (6 bases). CDR1 is LGHNA, CDR2 YSLEER, per germline. V lost 4 bases to trimming and J lost 1 base, with 13 bases between them. This CDR3 has 15 residues. The CDR3 DNA sequence: TGCGCCAGCAGCCGGGGTAGGGGGGAGAACACTGAAGCTTTCTTT. Encoded protein: CASSRGRGENTEAFF.